One TCR beta chain is described in this entry. No antigen is known for it. No qualities accompany the bases; no much larger clone lies one base away. The data were obtained in a study of T cell changes during pregnancy in multiple sclerosis (dated by TCRdb to about 2019). Some background on the complete study: The study looked at changes in the T cell repertoire across pregnancy in women with multiple sclerosis.

Counted from cysteine to phenylalanine, this CDR3 has 12 amino acids. Kept here is only the CDR3 DNA, which spans 36 bases and is read in frame from base 1. Trimming takes 10 bases from V and 2 bases from J, and the germline ends sit 12 bases apart. From a lookup of the germline V gene, CDR1 and CDR2 are ENHRY and SYGVKD. To prepare the library, the immunoSEQ multiplex PCR assay was applied. TCRdb provides this immuneACCESS table in a form limited to in-frame rearrangements. Some clones are lacking; in checked studies, under half of them reflect an unresolved V gene, and why the rest are absent is not known. The table for this sample lists roughly 49,000 clones; under 90% of them were counted only once. Over 1.2% of the sample rests with the top ten.

The TCR originated in a female donor in good health, enrolled as a control in a pregnancy study. The chain uses TRBV10-3 and TRBJ2-7; perhaps TRBD1 is the D gene, with 6 bases matching. The input for sequencing was peripheral blood, taken in the first trimester of pregnancy. The CDR3 protein: CATSGETYEQYF. The base sequence is TGTGCCACCTCAGGGGAGACCTACGAGCAGTACTTC.